This T cell receptor beta chain was observed in a study of CD8+CD57+ T cells in acquired aplastic anemia. Germline CDR1 and CDR2: SEHNR and FQNEAQ (reference sequence). V was clipped by 2 bases and J by 2 bases, with 10 bases between them. The CDR3 is 14 amino acids. According to the study, genomic DNA was the template for TCR beta VDJ and CDR3 profiling. MiXCR, run by TCRdb on the reads, gives a single entry per CDR3 protein. The profile covers 450,000 to 600,000 distinct CDR3 sequences, with under 40% appearing a single time and nearly 0.85% taken by the ten largest. Patients included in sequencing had previously demonstrated CD8+CD57+ cell expansion by flow cytometry.

The chain uses TRBV7-9 and TRBJ2-7, with D tentatively TRBD2 (5 bases). Sequenced: sorted CD4+, CD8+, or CD8+CD57+ T cells (not recorded which) from PBMCs. This clonotype originated in a human donor with aplastic anemia. The CDR3 DNA sequence: TGTGCCAGCAGCTTACGGCGGGCCCCCTACGAGCAGTACTTC. Amino acids: CASSLRRAPYEQYF.